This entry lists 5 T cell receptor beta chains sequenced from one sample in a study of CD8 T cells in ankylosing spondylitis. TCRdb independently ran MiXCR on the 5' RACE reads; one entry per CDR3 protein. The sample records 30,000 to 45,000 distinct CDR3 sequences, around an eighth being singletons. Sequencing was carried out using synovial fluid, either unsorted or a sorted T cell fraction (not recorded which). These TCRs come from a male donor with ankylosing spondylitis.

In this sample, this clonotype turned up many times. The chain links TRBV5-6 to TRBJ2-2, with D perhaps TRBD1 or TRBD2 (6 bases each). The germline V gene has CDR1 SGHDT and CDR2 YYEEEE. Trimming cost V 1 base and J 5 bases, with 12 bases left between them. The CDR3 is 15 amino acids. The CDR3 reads CASSLRGQGTGELFF. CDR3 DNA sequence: TGTGCCAGCAGCTTGCGGGGGCAGGGAACCGGGGAGCTGTTTTTT. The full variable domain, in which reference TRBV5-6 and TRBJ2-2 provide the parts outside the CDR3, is DAGVTQSPTHLIKTRGQQVTLRCSPKSGHDTVSWYQQALGQGPQFIFQYYEEEERQRGNFPDRFSGHQFPNYSSELNVNALLLGDSALYLCASSLRGQGTGELFFGEGSRLTVL.

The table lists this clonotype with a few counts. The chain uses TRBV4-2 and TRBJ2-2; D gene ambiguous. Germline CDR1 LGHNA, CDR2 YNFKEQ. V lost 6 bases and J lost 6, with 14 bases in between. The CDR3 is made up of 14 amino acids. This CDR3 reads CASSNLISAGELFF. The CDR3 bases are TGTGCCAGCAGTAATCTCATTTCGGCCGGGGAGCTGTTTTTT.

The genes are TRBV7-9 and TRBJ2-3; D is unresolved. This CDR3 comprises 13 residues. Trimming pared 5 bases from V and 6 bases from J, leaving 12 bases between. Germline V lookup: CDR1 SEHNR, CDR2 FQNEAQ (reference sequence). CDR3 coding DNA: TGTGCCAGCAGCCCCTCCCCGCGGGATACGCAGTATTTT. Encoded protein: CASSPSPRDTQYF.

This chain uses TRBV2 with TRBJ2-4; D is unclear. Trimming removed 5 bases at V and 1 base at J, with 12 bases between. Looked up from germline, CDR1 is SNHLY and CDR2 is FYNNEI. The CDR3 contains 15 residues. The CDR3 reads CASSPEVAAKNIQYF. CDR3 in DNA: TGTGCCAGCAGTCCTGAGGTGGCGGCCAAAAACATTCAGTACTTC.

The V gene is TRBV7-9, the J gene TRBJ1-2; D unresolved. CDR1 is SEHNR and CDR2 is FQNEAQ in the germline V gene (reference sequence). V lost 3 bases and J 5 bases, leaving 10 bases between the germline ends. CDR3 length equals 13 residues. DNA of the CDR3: TGTGCCAGCAGCTTTCAGGATGGTTATGGCTACACCTTC. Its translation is CASSFQDGYGYTF.